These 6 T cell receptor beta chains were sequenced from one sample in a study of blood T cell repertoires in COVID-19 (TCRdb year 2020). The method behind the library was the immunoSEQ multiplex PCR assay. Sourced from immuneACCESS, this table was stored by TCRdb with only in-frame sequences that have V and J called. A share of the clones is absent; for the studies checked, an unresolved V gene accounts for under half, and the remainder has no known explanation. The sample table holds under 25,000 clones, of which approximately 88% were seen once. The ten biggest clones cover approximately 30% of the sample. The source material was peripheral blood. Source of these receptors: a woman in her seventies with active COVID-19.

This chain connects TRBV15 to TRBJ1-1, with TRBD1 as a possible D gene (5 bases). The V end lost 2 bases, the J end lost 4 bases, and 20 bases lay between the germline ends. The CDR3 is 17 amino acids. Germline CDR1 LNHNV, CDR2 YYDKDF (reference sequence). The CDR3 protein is CATSRQGSNPMRTEAFF. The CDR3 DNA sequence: TGTGCCACCAGCAGACAGGGCTCCAACCCTATGCGCACTGAAGCTTTCTTT.

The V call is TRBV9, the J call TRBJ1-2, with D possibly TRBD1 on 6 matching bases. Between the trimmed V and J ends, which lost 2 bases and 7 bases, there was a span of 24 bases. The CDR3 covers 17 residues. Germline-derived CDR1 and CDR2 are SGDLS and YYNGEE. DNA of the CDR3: TGTGCCAGCAGCGTGGGTCTAGTGAGGGGACACTCGGGTGGCTACACCTTC. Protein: CASSVGLVRGHSGGYTF.

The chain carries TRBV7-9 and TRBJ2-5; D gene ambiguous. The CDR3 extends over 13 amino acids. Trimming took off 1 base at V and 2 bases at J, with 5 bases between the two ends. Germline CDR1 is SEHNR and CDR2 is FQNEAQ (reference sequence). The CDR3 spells CASSLVAQETQYF. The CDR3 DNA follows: TGTGCCAGCAGCTTAGTTGCGCAAGAGACCCAGTACTTC.

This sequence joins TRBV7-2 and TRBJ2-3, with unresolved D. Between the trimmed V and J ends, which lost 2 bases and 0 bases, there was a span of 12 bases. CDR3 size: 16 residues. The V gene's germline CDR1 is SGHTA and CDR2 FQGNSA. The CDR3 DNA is TGTGCCAGCAGCTTATTCTCCGACACAAGCACAGATACGCAGTATTTT. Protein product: CASSLFSDTSTDTQYF.

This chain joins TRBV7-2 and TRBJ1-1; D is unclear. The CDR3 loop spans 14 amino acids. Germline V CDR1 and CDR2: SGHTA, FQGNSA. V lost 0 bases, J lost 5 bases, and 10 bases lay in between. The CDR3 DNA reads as TGTGCCAGCAGCTTAGCCGCCGGGTCGACTGAAGCTTTCTTT. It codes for CASSLAAGSTEAFF.

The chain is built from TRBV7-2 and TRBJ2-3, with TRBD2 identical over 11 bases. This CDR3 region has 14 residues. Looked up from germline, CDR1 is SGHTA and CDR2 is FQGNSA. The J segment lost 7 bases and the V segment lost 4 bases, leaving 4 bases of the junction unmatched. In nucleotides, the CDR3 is TGTGCCAGCAGCTCGACTAGCGGGGCAAATACGCAGTATTTT. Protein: CASSSTSGANTQYF.